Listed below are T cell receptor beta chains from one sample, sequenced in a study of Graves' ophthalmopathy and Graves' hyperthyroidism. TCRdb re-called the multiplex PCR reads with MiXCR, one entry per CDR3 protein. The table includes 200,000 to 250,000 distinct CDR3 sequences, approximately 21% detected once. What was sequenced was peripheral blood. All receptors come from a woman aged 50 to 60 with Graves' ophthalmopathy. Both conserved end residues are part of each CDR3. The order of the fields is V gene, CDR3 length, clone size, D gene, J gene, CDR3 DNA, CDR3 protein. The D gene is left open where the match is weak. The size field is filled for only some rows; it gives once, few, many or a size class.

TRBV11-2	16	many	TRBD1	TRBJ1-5	TGTGCCAGCAGCCAACTCGACAGGGTTGTGGGCCAGCCCCAGCATTTT	CASSQLDRVVGQPQHF
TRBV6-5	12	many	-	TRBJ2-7	TGTGCCAGCAGTTACTCTATGAGGGAGCAGTACTTC	CASSYSMREQYF
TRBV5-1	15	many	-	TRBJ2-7	TGCGCCAGCAGCATGGACGGGGGTAGGGCCTACGAGCAGTACTTC	CASSMDGGRAYEQYF
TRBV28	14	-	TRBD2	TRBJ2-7	TGTGCCAGCAGTACTAGCGGGAGGGCCTTCGAGCAGTACTTC	CASSTSGRAFEQYF
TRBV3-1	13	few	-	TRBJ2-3	TGTGCCAGCAGCCGACTAGACACAGATACGCAGTATTTT	CASSRLDTDTQYF
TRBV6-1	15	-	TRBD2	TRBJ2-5	TGTGCCAGCAGACCAACCGGGACTAACCAAGAGACCCAGTACTTC	CASRPTGTNQETQYF
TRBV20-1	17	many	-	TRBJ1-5	TGCAGTGCTAGAGATGCTCTGGGGGCGAGGAGCAATCAGCCCCAGCATTTT	CSARDALGARSNQPQHF
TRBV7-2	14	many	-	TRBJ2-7	TGTGCCAGCAGCCCCCGCTTCAGGGGTATAGAGCAGTACTTC	CASSPRFRGIEQYF
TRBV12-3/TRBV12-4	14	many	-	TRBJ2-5	TGTGCCAGCAGTTTAGGCATGAATGTGGAGACCCAGTACTTC	CASSLGMNVETQYF
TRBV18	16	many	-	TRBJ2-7	TGTGCCAGCTCACCCCTCGGCTCCGGGACATCGTACGAGCAGTACTTC	CASSPLGSGTSYEQYF
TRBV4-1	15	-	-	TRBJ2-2	TGCGCCAGCAGCCGGGACACTTCGAACACCGGGGAGCTGTTTTTT	CASSRDTSNTGELFF
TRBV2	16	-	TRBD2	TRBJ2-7	TGTGCCAGCAGTACCACACAGCGGGAGGCCACCTACGAGCAGTACTTC	CASSTTQREATYEQYF
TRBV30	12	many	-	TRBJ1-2	TGTGCCTGGAAGCTTGAGGGGCAAGGCTACACCTTC	CAWKLEGQGYTF
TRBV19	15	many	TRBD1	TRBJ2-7	TGTGCCAGTAGTACTCCCGGGACAGGGAGCGACGAGCAGTACTTC	CASSTPGTGSDEQYF
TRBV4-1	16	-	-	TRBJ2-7	TGCGCCAGCAGCCAAGCACTGGGGGCCTATGACCACGAGCAGTACTTC	CASSQALGAYDHEQYF
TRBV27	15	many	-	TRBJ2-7	TGTGCCAGCAGACGGACAGCGGACCCTTCCTACGAGCAGTACTTC	CASRRTADPSYEQYF
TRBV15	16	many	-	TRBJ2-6	TGTGCCACCAGCAGAGATCAGGGCTCTGGGGCCAACGTCCTGACTTTC	CATSRDQGSGANVLTF
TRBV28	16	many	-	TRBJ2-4	TGTGCCAGCAGTTTATTGCGGGGTCTAGCCAAAAACATTCAGTACTTC	CASSLLRGLAKNIQYF
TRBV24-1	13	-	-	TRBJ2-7	TGTGCCACCAGTGATTTTGACAACGCCGAGCAGTACTTC	CATSDFDNAEQYF
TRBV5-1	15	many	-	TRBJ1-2	TGCGCCAGCAGCTTGACGGCAGGGGAGAACTATGGCTACACCTTC	CASSLTAGENYGYTF
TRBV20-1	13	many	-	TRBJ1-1	TGCAGTGCTAGCTCAGTCATGAACACTGAAGCTTTCTTT	CSASSVMNTEAFF
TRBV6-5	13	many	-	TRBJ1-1	TGTGCCAGCAGGTTGGGACGGAACACTGAAGTTTTCTTT	CASRLGRNTEVFF
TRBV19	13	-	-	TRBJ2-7	TGTGCCAGTAGTATCAGGGACCACTACGAGCAGTACTTC	CASSIRDHYEQYF
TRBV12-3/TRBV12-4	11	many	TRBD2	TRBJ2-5	TGTGCCAGCAAACTAGCGGAGACCCAGTACTTC	CASKLAETQYF
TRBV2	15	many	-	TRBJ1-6	TGTGCCAGCAGTGAAGGGGGATCTAATAATTCACCCCTCCACTTT	CASSEGGSNNSPLHF
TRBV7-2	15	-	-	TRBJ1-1	TGTGCCAGCAGCTTGTGGACAGTCATGAACACTGAAGCTTTCTTT	CASSLWTVMNTEAFF
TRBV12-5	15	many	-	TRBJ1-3	TGTGCTAGCGCTACCGGGTTCGACTCTGGAAACACCATATATTTT	CASATGFDSGNTIYF
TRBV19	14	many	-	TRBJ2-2	TGTGCCAGTATAGCCAACTTCTCCCCCGGGGAGCTGTTTTTT	CASIANFSPGELFF
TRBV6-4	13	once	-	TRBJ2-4	TGTGCCAGCAGAGCCGTAAGGAGTGACATTCAGTACTTC	CASRAVRSDIQYF
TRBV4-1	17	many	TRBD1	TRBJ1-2	TGCGCCAGCAGCCAAGATCCCCGTGGACAGGGGGACTATGGCTACACCTTC	CASSQDPRGQGDYGYTF
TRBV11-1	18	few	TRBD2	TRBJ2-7	TGTGCCAGCAGCACGGGACTAGCGGGAGATCTTTCGAACTACGAGCAGTACTTC	CASSTGLAGDLSNYEQYF